The sequence of this TCR beta chain was determined in a study of cytomegalovirus exposure and HLA in healthy donors. Study-wide findings and caveats: Later analysis identified about 15,000 TCR beta sequences associated with HLA alleles, using a false discovery rate threshold of 0.05. CMV serostatus alone was available as immune exposure information.

The PCR contained 60 Vbeta and 13 Jbeta primers. TCRdb keeps only in-frame clones here, not all; method: immunoSEQ multiplex PCR. The table has roughly 120,000 clones, approximately 8.7% seen once. The germline V gene has CDR1 LNHDA and CDR2 SQIVND (reference sequence). There are 11 residues in the CDR3. V gave up 8 bases and J gave up 6 bases, with 11 bases separating them. This clone appeared a few times. Its specificity is not known. The genes are TRBV19 and TRBJ2-7; D might be TRBD2 (6 bases). Material: PBMCs. The source of this sequence is a man aged 40-55 years in good health and CMV-seronegative. The CDR3 DNA sequence: TGTGCCAGTGGGGACTGGGGCGAGCAGTACTTC. This codes for CASGDWGEQYF.